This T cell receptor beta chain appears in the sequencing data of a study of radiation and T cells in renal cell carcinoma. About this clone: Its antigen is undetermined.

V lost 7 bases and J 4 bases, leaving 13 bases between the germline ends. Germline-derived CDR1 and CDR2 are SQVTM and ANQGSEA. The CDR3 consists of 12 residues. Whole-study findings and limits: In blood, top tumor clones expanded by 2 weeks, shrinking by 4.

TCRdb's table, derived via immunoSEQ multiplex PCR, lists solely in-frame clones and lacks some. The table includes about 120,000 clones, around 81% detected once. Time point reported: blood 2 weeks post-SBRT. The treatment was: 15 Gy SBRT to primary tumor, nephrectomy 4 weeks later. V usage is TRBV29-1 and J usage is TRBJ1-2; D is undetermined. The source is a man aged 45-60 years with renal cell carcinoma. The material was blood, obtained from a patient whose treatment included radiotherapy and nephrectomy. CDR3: CSGTADGYGYTF. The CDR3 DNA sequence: TGCAGCGGTACCGCGGACGGCTATGGCTACACCTTC.